This T cell receptor (beta chain) was found in a study of cytomegalovirus exposure and HLA in healthy donors. Study-wide points: When a later analysis was performed, an Asian-associated ancestry cluster reportedly had fewer N-insertions than the roughly 630-donor mean.

Regarding this clone: Its antigen is as yet unknown.

V was clipped by 9 bases and J by 3 bases, with 14 bases between them. This CDR3 spans 14 amino acids. The germline V gene has CDR1 LNHDA and CDR2 SQIVND (reference sequence). PCR primers comprised 60 Vbeta and 13 Jbeta primers. The assay was immunoSEQ multiplex PCR, and TCRdb's table has in-frame clones only and misses some. The sample has about 140,000 clones. Sequenced: PBMCs. The chain combines TRBV19 with TRBJ2-2; D gene ambiguous. The sequence was obtained from a woman aged 18-29 years in good health and CMV-seronegative. DNA for the CDR3: TGTGCCAGCGAACTACCCAATGACACCGGGGAGCTGTTTTTT. Its protein product is CASELPNDTGELFF. Using reference TRBV19 and TRBJ2-2 for the parts outside the CDR3, the full variable domain is DGGITQSPKYLFRKEGQNVTLSCEQNLNHDAMYWYRQDPGQGLRLIYYSQIVNDFQKGDIAEGYSVSREKKESFPLTVTSAQKNPTAFYLCASELPNDTGELFFGEGSRLTVL.